A single sample gave rise to the 29 T cell receptor beta chains below, sequenced in a study of early T cells in non-severe SARS-CoV-2 infection. Via MiXCR, TCRdb re-called the 5' RACE reads, giving one row per CDR3 protein. The sample has 64,000 or so distinct CDR3 sequences, around 11% seen once. Sample: whole blood, taken at baseline. The receptor set was obtained from an adult who was a healthcare worker with PCR-confirmed SARS-CoV-2 infection or an uninfected control (not recorded which).

The CDR3 DNA reads TGTGCCAGTAAGGTGTTGGGGAGGGGCAATCAGCCCCAGCATTTT. Translation gives CASKVLGRGNQPQHF. The chain employs TRBV19 and TRBJ1-5; D remains unclear. Per the germline V gene, CDR1 is LNHDA and CDR2 is SQIVND (reference sequence). The CDR3 runs to 15 residues. The V end was cut by 7 bases, the J end by 2 bases, with 15 bases between.

The CDR3: CASSYSERGGGYTF. DNA for the CDR3: TGTGCCAGCAGTTACTCGGAAAGGGGAGGTGGCTACACCTTC. This chain joins TRBV6-5 and TRBJ1-2, with a tentative D call TRBD1 (5 bases). Looked up from germline, CDR1 is MNHEY and CDR2 is SVGAGI. V dropped 0 bases and J dropped 7 bases, with 12 bases sitting between them. The CDR3 length is 14 residues.

The table lists this clonotype with a few counts. V and J are TRBV20-1 and TRBJ2-1; tentative D call: TRBD2 (5 bases). The V gene lost 3 bases and the J gene lost 9 bases, with 9 bases spanning the gap. CDR1 and CDR2 (germline): DFQATT, SNEGSKA (reference sequence). CDR3 length: 11 residues. As DNA, the CDR3 is TGCAGTGCTAGCGCCGGACTTGAGCAGTTCTTC. Encoded protein: CSASAGLEQFF.

CDR3 sequence reads: CASSQRGFWEQYF. Written as DNA, the CDR3 is TGCGCCAGCAGCCAAAGGGGGTTTTGGGAGCAGTACTTC. The rearrangement uses TRBV23-1 and TRBJ2-7, with D tentatively TRBD1 (6 bases). TRBV23-1 is an open reading frame, and its role is uncertain. The CDR3 runs to 13 residues. V lost 6 bases and J lost 7, with 16 bases in between.

This clonotype was found many times. The chain links TRBV2 to TRBJ1-3, with unresolved D. With 4 bases removed from V and 0 bases from J, the gap between germline ends came to 10 bases. Germline V gene sequence: CDR1 SNHLY, CDR2 FYNNEI. The CDR3 consists of 15 residues. DNA for the CDR3: TGTGCCAGCAGTGTGAGTGAGAGCTCTGGAAACACCATATATTTT. It specifies CASSVSESSGNTIYF.

The V and J genes are TRBV9 and TRBJ1-4, with no clear D. The germline CDR1 and CDR2 sequences are SGDLS and YYNGEE. The V and J ends lost 0 bases and 4 bases respectively, with 10 bases between them. The CDR3 totals 15 residues. The CDR3 region is CASSVEGLINEKLFF. Written as DNA, the CDR3 is TGTGCCAGCAGCGTAGAAGGGCTGATTAATGAAAAACTGTTTTTT.

This clonotype was seen a handful of times. The chain is built from TRBV5-8 and TRBJ2-5, with D perhaps TRBD1 or TRBD2 (5 bases each). CDR3 length equals 15 residues. Germline V gene sequence: CDR1 SGHTS, CDR2 YDEGEE. The V and J ends lost 2 bases and 6 bases respectively, with 17 bases between them. The CDR3 reads CASSLRGSTTKTQYF. Written as DNA, the CDR3 is TGTGCCAGCAGCTTACGGGGCTCAACGACGAAGACCCAGTACTTC.

The chain joins TRBV20-1 to TRBJ1-1; TRBD1 might be the D (5 bases). Between the trimmed V and J ends, which lost 1 base and 1 base, there was a span of 13 bases. The CDR3 covers 15 residues. The germline V gene encodes CDR1 DFQATT and CDR2 SNEGSKA (reference sequence). This chain's CDR3 is CSARGNSGSNTEAFF. The CDR3 DNA reads as TGCAGTGCTAGAGGAAACTCAGGGTCGAACACTGAAGCTTTCTTT.

The sample holds a few counts of this clonotype. This rearrangement joins TRBV19 to TRBJ2-5; maybe TRBD2 (6 bases). Per the germline V gene, CDR1 is LNHDA and CDR2 is SQIVND (reference sequence). Trimming left V 5 bases short and J 2 bases short, with 9 bases between. The CDR3 runs 13 residues. This chain's CDR3 is CASSGTGQETQYF. The CDR3 DNA follows: TGTGCCAGTAGTGGGACTGGACAAGAGACCCAGTACTTC.

The gene calls are TRBV2 and TRBJ1-6; D gene unclear. The CDR3 consists of 13 residues. Looked up from germline, CDR1 is SNHLY and CDR2 is FYNNEI. V was clipped by 2 bases and J by 10 bases, with 9 bases between them. This chain's CDR3 is CASSEQEYSPLHF. CDR3 in DNA: TGTGCCAGCAGTGAACAGGAGTACTCACCCCTCCACTTT.

This clonotype occurred a few times. At one end the junction does not follow the germline gene, possibly because of a read error. This chain connects TRBV7-7 to TRBJ2-1; D unresolved. CDR3 length: 13 amino acids. The germline V gene encodes CDR1 SSHAT and CDR2 FNYEAQ (reference sequence). CDR3 sequence: CASSPAPRDEQFF. The CDR3 coding sequence is TGTGCTAGCAGCCCCGCCCCAAGGGATGAGCAGTTCTTC.

This clonotype was counted only a few times. The chain has TRBV10-3 and TRBJ1-3; TRBD1 matches 8 bases. V was clipped by 6 bases and J by 5 bases; unmatched bases: 6. From germline, CDR1 is ENHRY and CDR2 SYGVKD. This CDR3 is 14 amino acids long. The CDR3 nucleotides read TGTGCCATCAGCTCCGGACAGGGTAGAAACACCATATATTTT. Encoded protein: CAISSGQGRNTIYF.

In its sample, this clonotype was seen a few times. The V and J genes are TRBV7-9 and TRBJ2-5; D might be TRBD2 (5 bases). The CDR3 runs 15 residues. V was pared by 5 bases and J by 1 base, with 14 bases between. Germline V gives CDR1 SEHNR, CDR2 FQNEAQ (reference sequence). The CDR3 reads CASSLDGGLQETQYF. Written as DNA, the CDR3 is TGTGCCAGCAGCCTCGACGGAGGACTCCAAGAGACCCAGTACTTC.

This clonotype came up a few times. The CDR3 DNA sequence: TGTGCCAGCAGCCCCAGGACACTACCTTCCTACAATGAGCAGTTCTTC. Protein sequence: CASSPRTLPSYNEQFF. V gene TRBV7-3 combines with J gene TRBJ2-1; TRBD1 might be the D (5 bases). Germline CDR1 reads SGHTA; CDR2 reads FQGTGA. This CDR3 has 16 amino acids. The V end lost 5 bases, the J end lost 1 base, and 15 bases lay between the germline ends.

The rearrangement joins TRBV18 to TRBJ2-7; 9 positions agree with TRBD2. V was pared by 6 bases and J by 0 bases, with 12 bases of the junction left unmatched. CDR3 length equals 17 residues. CDR1 and CDR2 (germline): KGHSH, LQKENI. CDR3 DNA: TGTGCCAGCTCCCCCCTAGCGGGGTTGGGAAGCTCCTACGAGCAGTACTTC. The encoded protein is CASSPLAGLGSSYEQYF.

The chain couples TRBV2 to TRBJ2-3, with TRBD2 matching over 10 bases. Germline loops: CDR1 SNHLY, CDR2 FYNNEI. The CDR3 sequence is 17 residues long. Trimming removed 7 bases from V and 4 bases from J; junction bases left unmatched: 14. Here the CDR3 DNA reads TGTGCCAGCAACCTTCGGGTCCTAGCGGGGGTTCCAGATACGCAGTATTTT. It translates to CASNLRVLAGVPDTQYF.

This clonotype was detected ten times or more. This chain connects TRBV5-1 to TRBJ2-6, with D perhaps matching TRBD2 (6 bases). The CDR3 spans 15 residues. The germline V gene has CDR1 SGHRS and CDR2 YFSETQ. Trimming left V 3 bases short and J 2 bases short, with 9 bases between. The CDR3 DNA reads TGCGCCAGCAGCTCGGAGGGACCTGGGGCCAACGTCCTGACTTTC. Its protein is CASSSEGPGANVLTF. Full variable domain (outside the CDR3, taken from reference TRBV5-1 and TRBJ2-6): KAGVTQTPRYLIKTRGQQVTLSCSPISGHRSVSWYQQTPGQGLQFLFEYFSETQRNKGNFPGRFSGRQFSNSRSEMNVSTLELGDSALYLCASSSEGPGANVLTFGAGSRLTVL.

This clonotype was recorded at least ten times. V usage is TRBV12-3 or TRBV12-4 and J usage is TRBJ2-1; no reliable D call. CDR3 length equals 14 residues. V was cut by 2 bases and J by 5 bases, with 10 bases left in between. CDR3 in DNA: TGTGCCAGCAGTTTATTCAGGCCCCACAATGAGCAGTTCTTC. Its protein product is CASSLFRPHNEQFF.

J is TRBJ2-5 and V is TRBV11-2, with 7 bases fitting TRBD2. This CDR3 contains 15 residues. Per the germline V gene, CDR1 is SGHAT and CDR2 is FQNNGV. V shed 0 bases, J shed 3 bases, and the junction held 4 bases outside the gene matches. The CDR3, as DNA: TGTGCCAGCAGCTTAGATCAAGGGAGGGAAGAGACCCAGTACTTC. Translated: CASSLDQGREETQYF. Full variable domain (outside the CDR3, taken from reference TRBV11-2 and TRBJ2-5): EAGVAQSPRYKIIEKRQSVAFWCNPISGHATLYWYQQILGQGPKLLIQFQNNGVVDDSQLPKDRFSAERLKGVDSTLKIQPAKLEDSAVYLCASSLDQGREETQYFGPGTRLLVL.

The chain recombines TRBV6-2 or TRBV6-3 with TRBJ2-5; tentative D call: TRBD2 (6 bases). This CDR3 comprises 16 residues. Germline V gene sequence: CDR1 MNHEY, CDR2 SVGEGT. The V gene lost 4 bases and the J gene lost 0 bases, with 15 bases spanning the gap. The CDR3 bases are TGTGCCAGCAGTTGGGGGGACCATCAGTACCAAGAGACCCAGTACTTC. Protein: CASSWGDHQYQETQYF.

This clonotype was observed many times. The genes are TRBV24-1 and TRBJ2-1, with unresolved D. Per germline, CDR1 KGHDR and CDR2 SFDVKD. Trimming left V 4 bases short and J 9 bases short, with 12 bases between. CDR3 size: 13 residues. The CDR3 loop is CATSDRMTGEQFF. CDR3 DNA: TGTGCCACCAGTGACCGCATGACGGGTGAGCAGTTCTTC.

This clonotype was found a few times. The chain is built from TRBV19 and TRBJ1-5; D possibly corresponds to TRBD1 (5 bases). Germline V gene data show CDR1 as LNHDA and CDR2 as SQIVND (reference sequence). The V gene lost 10 bases and the J gene lost 0 bases, with 13 bases spanning the gap. This CDR3 spans 14 amino acids. The CDR3 is CATLDSYSNQPQHF. For the CDR3, the DNA is TGTGCCACCCTCGACAGTTATAGCAATCAGCCCCAGCATTTT.

This chain links TRBV11-2 with TRBJ1-1, with no clear D. The CDR3 has 13 amino acids. Germline-derived CDR1 and CDR2 are SGHAT and FQNNGV. V shed 5 bases and J shed 1 base, with 8 bases lying between them. The CDR3 protein is CASSPRSNTEAFF. Here the CDR3 DNA reads TGTGCCAGCAGCCCCAGGTCGAACACTGAAGCTTTCTTT.

This clonotype has only a few counts. The chain joins TRBV12-3 or TRBV12-4 to TRBJ2-1; D is perhaps TRBD1 or TRBD2 (6 bases each). The CDR3 is 12 residues long. Deletions cut 7 bases from V and 9 bases from J, with 13 bases between. CDR3 sequence (DNA): TGTGCCAGCAACGAACAGGGAGGTGAGCAGTTCTTC. This encodes CASNEQGGEQFF.

This clonotype has only a few counts. The chain recombines TRBV10-1 with TRBJ2-3, with D unresolved. V was trimmed by 6 bases and J by 0 bases, leaving 4 bases between them. Germline V gene data show CDR1 as WNHNN and CDR2 as SYGVQD (reference sequence). This CDR3 is 12 amino acids long. This chain's CDR3 is CASRDSTDTQYF. The CDR3 nucleotides are TGCGCCAGCAGGGACAGCACAGATACGCAGTATTTT.

This clonotype was recorded at least ten times. This sequence joins TRBV12-3 or TRBV12-4 and TRBJ1-1, with D uncertain. With 5 bases removed from V and 4 bases from J, the gap between germline ends came to 5 bases. The CDR3 is 11 residues long. The CDR3 spells CASSITTEAFF. DNA for the CDR3: TGTGCCAGCAGTATAACCACTGAAGCTTTCTTT.

This chain connects TRBV20-1 to TRBJ2-4; a weak D match, TRBD1 (6 bases). Deletions cut 4 bases from V and 0 bases from J, with 16 bases between. The CDR3 has 16 amino acids. Germline V gives CDR1 DFQATT, CDR2 SNEGSKA (reference sequence). The CDR3 spells CSAKGHQALAKNIQYF. CDR3 DNA: TGCAGTGCTAAGGGACACCAAGCCTTAGCCAAAAACATTCAGTACTTC.

This clonotype was picked up one time. V and J are TRBV7-2 and TRBJ2-3, with TRBD2 as a possible D gene (6 bases). Trimming cost V 4 bases and J 2 bases, with 19 bases left between them. Germline loops: CDR1 SGHTA, CDR2 FQGNSA. The CDR3 loop spans 17 amino acids. The CDR3 DNA sequence: TGTGCCAGCAGCTACCCCCCGCGGGGCCGGTTCACAGATACGCAGTATTTT. Its protein is CASSYPPRGRFTDTQYF.

This clonotype was seen many times. The rearrangement links TRBV19 to TRBJ1-1; possibly TRBD1 for D (5 bases). Trimming cost V 9 bases and J 0 bases, with 23 bases left between them. The CDR3 sequence is 17 residues long. CDR1 and CDR2 (germline): LNHDA, SQIVND (reference sequence). CDR3 residues: CASRDFRQNSMNTEAFF. The CDR3 region has the DNA TGTGCCAGCCGAGACTTTCGACAGAATTCCATGAACACTGAAGCTTTCTTT.